Here is one T cell receptor beta chain with its context. The method was immunoSEQ multiplex PCR; TCRdb's version includes in-frame clones alone and lacks a portion of them. In the table there are roughly 89,000 clones, about 94% of which are singletons. The V gene's germline CDR1 is SGHRS and CDR2 YFSETQ. The CDR3 consists of 16 residues. V gave up 0 bases and J gave up 0 bases, with 13 bases separating them. The data are from a study of T cell changes during pregnancy in multiple sclerosis. The sequencing here drew on peripheral blood, taken in the third trimester of pregnancy. The TCR was taken from a female donor with multiple sclerosis, enrolled in a pregnancy study. V and J are TRBV5-1 and TRBJ2-7; a possible D gene is TRBD2 (6 bases). CDR3 loop: CASSLVTGLSSYEQYF. CDR3 DNA: TGCGCCAGCAGCTTGGTCACGGGACTTAGCTCCTACGAGCAGTACTTC. Together with reference TRBV5-1 and TRBJ2-7, the CDR3 gives the full variable domain: KAGVTQTPRYLIKTRGQQVTLSCSPISGHRSVSWYQQTPGQGLQFLFEYFSETQRNKGNFPGRFSGRQFSNSRSEMNVSTLELGDSALYLCASSLVTGLSSYEQYFGPGTRLTVT.